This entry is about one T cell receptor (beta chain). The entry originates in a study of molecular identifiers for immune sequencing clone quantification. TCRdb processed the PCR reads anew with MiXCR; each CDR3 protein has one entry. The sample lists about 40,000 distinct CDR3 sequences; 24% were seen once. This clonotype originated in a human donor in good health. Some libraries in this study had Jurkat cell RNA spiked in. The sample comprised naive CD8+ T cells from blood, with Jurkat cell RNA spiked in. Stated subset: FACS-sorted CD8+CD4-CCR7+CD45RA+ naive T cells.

The CDR3 is CASSLHRGTRETQYF. DNA for the CDR3: TGTGCCAGCAGTTTACACCGGGGGACGAGGGAGACCCAGTACTTC. This chain joins TRBV28 and TRBJ2-5; D may be TRBD2 (6 bases). Trimming cost V 2 bases and J 5 bases, with 15 bases left between them. CDR1 MDHEN and CDR2 SYDVKM come from the germline V gene. The CDR3 loop spans 15 amino acids.